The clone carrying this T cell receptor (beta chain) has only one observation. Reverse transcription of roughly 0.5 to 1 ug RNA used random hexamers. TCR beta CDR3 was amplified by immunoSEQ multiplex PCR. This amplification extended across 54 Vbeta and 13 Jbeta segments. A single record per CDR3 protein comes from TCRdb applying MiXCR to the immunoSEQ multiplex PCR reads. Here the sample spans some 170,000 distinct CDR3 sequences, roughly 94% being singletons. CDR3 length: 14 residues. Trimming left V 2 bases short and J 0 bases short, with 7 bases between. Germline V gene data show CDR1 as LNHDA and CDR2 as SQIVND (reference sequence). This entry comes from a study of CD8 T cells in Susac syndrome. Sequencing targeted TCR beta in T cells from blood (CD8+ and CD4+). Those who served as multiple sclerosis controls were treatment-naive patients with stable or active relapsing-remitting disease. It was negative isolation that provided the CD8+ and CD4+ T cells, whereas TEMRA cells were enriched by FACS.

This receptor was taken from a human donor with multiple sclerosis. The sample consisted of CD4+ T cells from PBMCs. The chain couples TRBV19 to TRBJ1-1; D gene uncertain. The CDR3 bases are TGTGCCAGTAGTATAAACGGTATGAACACTGAAGCTTTCTTT. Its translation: CASSINGMNTEAFF.